What follows is one T cell receptor (beta chain) and its context. With the 5' RACE reads reprocessed, TCRdb shows one record per CDR3 protein and no DNA. The listing records under 600,000 distinct CDR3 sequences. This specimen comes from a study of T cells expressing NK-cell markers. CDR3 size: 15 residues. CDR1 is LGHDT and CDR2 is YNNKEL in the germline V gene (reference sequence). V gene TRBV3-1 combines with J gene TRBJ2-3. The receptor was derived from a woman aged 45-65 years in good health. Sample: blood T cells: a sorted CD56 or NKG2C T cell subset, CD4+ or CD8+ T cells, or bulk PBMC T cells (not recorded which). The CDR3 here is CASSEQPTSTDTQYF.